A single sample is the source of the 21 T cell receptor beta chains below, sequenced in a study of T cell responses to AZD1222 COVID-19 vaccine. Sequencing used immunoSEQ multiplex PCR; TCRdb keeps in-frame clones, though not all of them. The sample lists 130,000 to 150,000 clones; around nine tenths were seen once. Sequenced here: peripheral blood, sampled 28 days after the second AZD1222 dose. The source is an adult who received the AZD1222 COVID-19 vaccine.

With regard to this clone: Germline is not matched at one junction end, which may reflect a read error. This rearrangement joins TRBV19 to TRBJ1-5; D not certain. The CDR3 contains 14 residues. Germline CDR1 LNHDA, CDR2 SQIVND (reference sequence). CDR3 coding DNA: TGTGCCAGTAGTCTAGAGAATAGCAATCAGCCCCAGCATTTT. Protein sequence: CASSLENSNQPQHF.

The chain has TRBV5-1 and TRBJ2-7, with TRBD1 as a possible D gene (6 bases). CDR3 length: 13 amino acids. The germline V and J ends were trimmed by 4 bases and 5 bases, with 13 bases remaining between them. Germline values: CDR1 SGHRS, CDR2 YFSETQ. The chain's CDR3 is CASSPRDNDEQYF. The CDR3 coding sequence is TGCGCCAGCAGCCCCCGGGACAACGACGAGCAGTACTTC.

The CDR3 DNA is TGTGCCAGCAGCCAGGTGGGGTCCTATCAGCCCCAGCATTTT. Residues: CASSQVGSYQPQHF. This chain connects TRBV3-1 (or the pseudogene TRBV3-2) to TRBJ1-5; D is ambiguous. CDR1 and CDR2 (germline): LGHDT, YNNKEL (reference sequence). The CDR3 extends over 14 amino acids. V lost 3 bases and J 5 bases, leaving 11 bases between the germline ends.

This chain uses TRBV7-9 with TRBJ1-4; TRBD1 might be the D (5 bases). V was cut by 1 base and J by 5 bases, with 11 bases left in between. The CDR3 contains 15 residues. CDR1 and CDR2 from the germline V gene are SEHNR and FQNEAQ (reference sequence). The CDR3 protein is CASSLGQKNNEKLFF. DNA for the CDR3: TGTGCCAGCAGCTTAGGACAGAAAAACAATGAAAAACTGTTTTTT.

The V and J genes are TRBV4-2 and TRBJ2-3; 7 bases align to TRBD2. The germline CDR1 and CDR2 sequences are LGHNA and YNFKEQ. The CDR3 contains 19 residues. Trimming cost V 3 bases and J 2 bases; bases outside gene matches: 17. The CDR3 coding sequence is TGTGCCAGCAGCCAGGCCGGAAAACGAGGGAGGGTCCTCACAGATACGCAGTATTTT. This translates into CASSQAGKRGRVLTDTQYF.

The J gene is TRBJ2-7, the V gene TRBV7-6, with 8 positions matching TRBD2. Trimming at V came to 3 bases and at J to 2 bases, leaving 9 bases not matched to a gene. This CDR3 is 16 amino acids long. Germline V gene data show CDR1 as SGHVS and CDR2 as FNYEAQ. This CDR3 is CASSFAPSGYTYEQYF. The CDR3 coding sequence is TGTGCCAGCAGCTTCGCTCCTAGCGGGTATACCTACGAGCAGTACTTC.

This chain links TRBV19 with TRBJ2-2, with 11 bases matching TRBD2. The CDR3 totals 14 residues. V was pared by 9 bases and J by 6 bases, with 6 bases of the junction left unmatched. Germline-derived CDR1 and CDR2 are LNHDA and SQIVND (reference sequence). CDR3 sequence (DNA): TGTGCCAGCAATAGCGGGAGGGCCGCCGGGGAGCTGTTTTTT. This gives the protein CASNSGRAAGELFF.

The J gene is TRBJ2-1, the V gene TRBV18; 14 bases line up with TRBD2. V was clipped by 0 bases and J by 10 bases; unmatched bases: 5. The CDR3 contains 16 residues. Germline CDR1 reads KGHSH; CDR2 reads LQKENI. The CDR3 nucleotides read TGTGCCAGCTCACCACCGGGGACTAGCGGGAGAGGCGAGCAGTTCTTC. Residues: CASSPPGTSGRGEQFF.

The chain employs TRBV4-1 and TRBJ2-3, with 7 bases fitting TRBD2. J was trimmed by 2 bases and V by 0 bases; bases with no gene match: 8. This CDR3 region has 17 residues. Per germline, CDR1 MGHRA and CDR2 YSYEKL. The CDR3 DNA is TGCGCCAGCAGCCAAGATGGTGCTAGCGGATACACAGATACGCAGTATTTT. Its translation: CASSQDGASGYTDTQYF.

V and J are TRBV6-1 and TRBJ1-1, with unresolved D. The V gene lost 3 bases and the J gene lost 4 bases, with 12 bases spanning the gap. This CDR3 is built from 14 residues. The germline V gene encodes CDR1 MNHNS and CDR2 SASEGT. The CDR3 DNA reads as TGTGCCAGCAGTGAGCGGGGTTCTGTCACTGAAGCTTTCTTT. Amino acids: CASSERGSVTEAFF.

This chain joins TRBV5-1 and TRBJ2-2; D call uncertain. There are 15 residues in the CDR3. Per germline, CDR1 SGHRS and CDR2 YFSETQ. V was pared by 0 bases and J by 0 bases, with 6 bases between. The CDR3 loop reads CASSLGHANTGELFF. CDR3 coding DNA: TGCGCCAGCAGCTTGGGACACGCGAACACCGGGGAGCTGTTTTTT. Using reference TRBV5-1 and TRBJ2-2 for the parts outside the CDR3, the full variable domain is KAGVTQTPRYLIKTRGQQVTLSCSPISGHRSVSWYQQTPGQGLQFLFEYFSETQRNKGNFPGRFSGRQFSNSRSEMNVSTLELGDSALYLCASSLGHANTGELFFGEGSRLTVL.

The gene calls are TRBV2 and TRBJ1-2; D is perhaps TRBD1 (6 bases). CDR1 and CDR2 (germline): SNHLY, FYNNEI. The V end was cut by 5 bases, the J end by 8 bases, with 9 bases between. The CDR3 consists of 11 residues. CDR3 bases: TGTGCCAGCAGTCGGGACAACGGCTACACCTTC. Translation: CASSRDNGYTF. The entire variable domain, with the rest obtained from reference TRBV2 and TRBJ1-2, is as follows: EPEVTQTPSHQVTQMGQEVILRCVPISNHLYFYWYRQILGQKVEFLVSFYNNEISEKSEIFDDQFSVERPDGSNFTLKIRSTKLEDSAMYFCASSRDNGYTFGSGTRLTVV.

The chain is built from TRBV27 and TRBJ1-1, with D tentatively TRBD1 (5 bases). In germline, CDR1 is MNHEY, CDR2 SMNVEV (reference sequence). This CDR3 has 12 amino acids. The V end was cut by 3 bases, the J end by 8 bases, with 10 bases between. The CDR3 DNA sequence: TGTGCCAGCAGTTTCGGGTGGGGCGAAGCTTTCTTT. Translated: CASSFGWGEAFF.

The V call is TRBV7-9, the J call TRBJ2-2; D possibly matches TRBD1 or TRBD2 (5 bases each). With 0 bases removed from V and 1 base from J, the gap between germline ends came to 6 bases. This CDR3 has 15 amino acids. CDR1 is SEHNR and CDR2 is FQNEAQ in the germline V gene (reference sequence). DNA of the CDR3: TGTGCCAGCAGCTTAGCGGGGGAGAACACCGGGGAGCTGTTTTTT. This gives the protein CASSLAGENTGELFF. The full variable domain, its missing parts supplied by reference TRBV7-9 and TRBJ2-2, is DTGVSQNPRHKITKRGQNVTFRCDPISEHNRLYWYRQTLGQGPEFLTYFQNEAQLEKSRLLSDRFSAERPKGSFSTLEIQRTEQGDSAMYLCASSLAGENTGELFFGEGSRLTVL.

The rearrangement uses TRBV6-5 and TRBJ1-1; 7 nucleotides agree with TRBD1. The CDR3 is 14 residues long. Germline CDR1 and CDR2: MNHEY and SVGAGI. V trimming: 6 bases; J trimming: 5 bases; junction bases outside the gene matches: 9. The CDR3 DNA follows: TGTGCCAGCAGCACCAAGGGGGCGGTTACTGAAGCTTTCTTT. Its translation is CASSTKGAVTEAFF.

The rearrangement joins TRBV30 to TRBJ1-4; TRBD1 matches at 10 bases. This CDR3 spans 14 amino acids. Germline lookup yields CDR1 GTSNPN and CDR2 SVGIG (reference sequence). V lost 7 bases, J lost 5 bases, and 7 bases stayed unmatched. The CDR3 DNA is TGTGCCTTCGAAACGGACAGGGGGAATGAAAAACTGTTTTTT. It specifies CAFETDRGNEKLFF. The variable domain in full, with the rest retrieved from reference TRBV30 and TRBJ1-4, is SQTIHQWPATLVQPVGSPLSLECTVEGTSNPNLYWYRQAAGRGLQLLFYSVGIGQISSEVPQNLSASRPQDRQFILSSKKLLLSDSGFYLCAFETDRGNEKLFFGSGTQLSVL.

The chain uses TRBV11-2 and TRBJ2-7, with 10 bases fitting TRBD1. The V segment lost 4 bases and the J segment 7 bases; nucleotides outside the gene matches: 4. This CDR3 comprises 13 residues. Germline-derived CDR1 and CDR2 are SGHAT and FQNNGV. The CDR3 coding sequence is TGTGCCAGCAGCTGGGGACAGGGGAGAGAGCAGTACTTC. Residues: CASSWGQGREQYF.

The chain couples TRBV28 to TRBJ1-3; D remains ambiguous. This CDR3 has 12 residues. Trimming shortened V by 6 bases and J by 4 bases, and 7 bases separated the two germline ends. Germline values: CDR1 MDHEN, CDR2 SYDVKM. The CDR3, as DNA: TGTGCCAGCAGCTTAGAAGGAAACACCATATATTTT. As protein: CASSLEGNTIYF.

The J gene is TRBJ2-1, the V gene TRBV19; D is ambiguous. This CDR3 comprises 15 residues. The V gene's germline CDR1 is LNHDA and CDR2 SQIVND (reference sequence). V was shortened by 1 base and J by 3 bases, with 10 bases between the two germline ends. This CDR3 is CASSIVWLRYNEQFF. The CDR3 region has the DNA TGTGCCAGTAGTATAGTATGGCTCCGCTACAATGAGCAGTTCTTC.

This chain links TRBV19 with TRBJ1-2, with 9 bases lining up with TRBD1. The CDR3 has 14 amino acids. The V gene end was trimmed by 4 bases and the J gene end by 7 bases; junction bases not matched to a gene: 7. Per germline, CDR1 LNHDA and CDR2 SQIVND (reference sequence). CDR3 DNA sequence: TGTGCCAGTAGTACTACAGGGGGCATGAGTGGCTACACCTTC. It encodes CASSTTGGMSGYTF.

This chain connects TRBV6-5 to TRBJ2-7, with D tentatively TRBD2 (5 bases). The CDR3 sequence is 12 residues long. The V and J ends lost 11 bases and 5 bases respectively, with 16 bases between them. The germline gives CDR1 MNHEY, CDR2 SVGAGI. The CDR3 DNA reads as TGTGCCGAACTCCTCCCGGGGAACGAGCAGTACTTC. It is translated as CAELLPGNEQYF.